Below are 25 T cell receptor beta chains sequenced from a single sample in a study of blood T cell repertoires in COVID-19. Using immunoSEQ multiplex PCR, the repertoire was profiled, and TCRdb retains in-frame clones only, with some absent. The data show some 90,000 clones, 81% seen once. Input material: peripheral blood. All receptors come from a man between 60 and 75 years old with acute or convalescent COVID-19.

This clone was recorded once. The rearrangement uses TRBV19 and TRBJ1-2; 7 positions match TRBD1. This CDR3 region has 13 residues. V trimming: 4 bases; J trimming: 8 bases; junction bases outside the gene matches: 7. Germline lookup yields CDR1 LNHDA and CDR2 SQIVND (reference sequence). As DNA, the CDR3 is TGTGCCAGTAGTACCGGACAGGTACGGGGCTACACCTTC. Translating it yields CASSTGQVRGYTF.

This rearrangement joins TRBV19 to TRBJ1-5; D gene uncertain. In germline, CDR1 is LNHDA, CDR2 SQIVND (reference sequence). The length of the CDR3 is 16 residues. Trimming left V 5 bases short and J 2 bases short, with 16 bases between. Here the CDR3 DNA reads TGTGCCAGTAGTCCTCGAGCGGGCGGTGGCAATCAGCCCCAGCATTTT. The encoded protein is CASSPRAGGGNQPQHF.

J is TRBJ2-3 and V is TRBV27; 10 bases align to TRBD2. The CDR3 is 17 residues long. The V and J ends lost 0 bases and 3 bases, in that order; junction bases with no gene match: 6. The germline gives CDR1 MNHEY, CDR2 SMNVEV (reference sequence). The CDR3 sequence is CASSLSTAGGRTDTQYF. The DNA for the CDR3 is TGTGCCAGCAGTTTATCAACAGCGGGAGGGCGAACAGATACGCAGTATTTT.

The genes are TRBV13 and TRBJ1-6; 11 bases are shared with TRBD1. CDR3 length: 15 amino acids. Germline V gene data show CDR1 as PRHDT and CDR2 as FYEKMQ (reference sequence). V shed 5 bases and J 9 bases; nucleotides not matched to a gene: 6. The CDR3 sequence: CASSTRTGGGSPLHF. CDR3 sequence (DNA): TGTGCCAGCAGCACTAGGACAGGGGGCGGTTCACCCCTCCACTTT.

This clone appeared a few times. CDR3: CASSLASGGRYEQYF. In nucleotides, the CDR3 is TGTGCCAGCAGCCTTGCTAGCGGGGGTCGTTACGAGCAGTACTTC. The chain recombines TRBV11-3 with TRBJ2-7; 10 nucleotides match TRBD2. V was pared by 5 bases and J by 4 bases, with 8 bases of the junction left unmatched. CDR1 is SGHNT and CDR2 is YENEEA in the germline V gene. The CDR3 is made up of 15 amino acids.

The J gene is TRBJ2-1, the V gene TRBV11-2; a possible D gene is TRBD2 (5 bases). V dropped 5 bases and J dropped 8 bases, with 10 bases sitting between them. Looked up from germline, CDR1 is SGHAT and CDR2 is FQNNGV. The CDR3 totals 12 residues. The CDR3 sequence is CASSTSRHEQFF. DNA of the CDR3: TGTGCCAGCAGCACTAGTAGGCATGAGCAGTTCTTC.

This chain's CDR3 is CASSLPRRSSLQPQHF. CDR3 nucleotides: TGTGCCAGCAGTTTACCAAGGCGGTCGTCTCTTCAGCCCCAGCATTTT. V is TRBV28 and J is TRBJ1-5; D unresolved. Germline V lookup: CDR1 MDHEN, CDR2 SYDVKM. This CDR3 is 16 amino acids long. V dropped 2 bases and J dropped 6 bases, with 17 bases sitting between them.

The chain couples TRBV11-3 to TRBJ2-5; TRBD2 matches 12 bases. Trimming at V came to 1 base and at J to 3 bases, leaving 6 bases not matched to a gene. The length of the CDR3 is 17 residues. CDR1 is SGHNT, CDR2 YENEEA, per germline. CDR3 amino acids: CASSLGLAGGPEETQYF. CDR3 sequence (DNA): TGTGCCAGCAGCTTAGGTCTAGCGGGGGGGCCGGAAGAGACCCAGTACTTC.

The chain recombines TRBV10-3 with TRBJ2-2; 8 bases are a match to TRBD1. Trimming removed 5 bases from V and 4 bases from J; junction bases left unmatched: 6. Germline V gene lookup returns CDR1 ENHRY and CDR2 SYGVKD. This CDR3 comprises 15 residues. CDR3 region: CAISWQGAVTGELFF. As DNA, the CDR3 is TGTGCCATCAGTTGGCAGGGGGCAGTCACCGGGGAGCTGTTTTTT.

The chain is built from TRBV4-1 and TRBJ2-7, with 7 nucleotides matching TRBD1. CDR3 length: 15 amino acids. The trim removed 1 base at V and 5 bases at J, leaving 8 bases unmatched. Germline CDR1 and CDR2: MGHRA and YSYEKL. CDR3 loop: CASSQGQGGPNEQYF. CDR3 DNA sequence: TGCGCCAGCAGCCAAGGACAAGGGGGCCCTAACGAGCAGTACTTC.

V is TRBV28 and J is TRBJ2-7, with 9 bases lining up with TRBD2. V dropped 2 bases and J dropped 2; count of bases not matched to a gene: 1. This CDR3 is built from 14 residues. Germline loops: CDR1 MDHEN, CDR2 SYDVKM. The CDR3 bases are TGTGCCAGCAGTTTACTAGCGGGGACCTACGAGCAGTACTTC. Translating it yields CASSLLAGTYEQYF.

V is TRBV19 and J is TRBJ2-7; weak D call: TRBD2 (6 bases). With 4 bases removed from V and 3 bases from J, the gap between germline ends came to 13 bases. Germline CDR1 reads LNHDA; CDR2 reads SQIVND (reference sequence). The length of the CDR3 is 14 residues. CDR3: CASSTTGTDYEQYF. CDR3 coding DNA: TGTGCCAGTAGTACCACCGGGACTGACTACGAGCAGTACTTC.

The rearrangement joins TRBV7-3 to TRBJ1-2; 8 positions agree with TRBD1. This CDR3 has 16 amino acids. Looked up from germline, CDR1 is SGHTA and CDR2 is FQGTGA. V gave up 5 bases and J gave up 4 bases; unmatched junction bases: 12. CDR3 sequence reads: CASSPHRGLLSYGYTF. For the CDR3, the DNA is TGTGCCAGCAGCCCCCACAGGGGGTTGCTGAGCTATGGCTACACCTTC.

This clone was counted a few times. The CDR3 protein is CASSRVSDGRNRETQYF. CDR3 DNA sequence: TGTGCCAGCAGTAGGGTTTCCGACGGAAGAAACAGGGAGACCCAGTACTTC. V is TRBV27 and J is TRBJ2-5; D might be TRBD1 (5 bases). CDR1 is MNHEY, CDR2 SMNVEV, per germline (reference sequence). Trimming removed 5 bases at V and 5 bases at J, with 24 bases between. The CDR3 totals 17 residues.

This clone was observed a handful of times. The V and J genes are TRBV7-2 and TRBJ1-2; TRBD1 agrees at 8 bases. Germline CDR1 reads SGHTA; CDR2 reads FQGNSA. J gave up 8 bases and V 1 base, and 9 bases lay outside the gene matches. The CDR3 is 15 residues long. The CDR3 sequence is CASSLEGTGGAGYTF. CDR3 DNA: TGTGCCAGCAGCTTAGAAGGGACAGGCGGTGCGGGCTACACCTTC.

The gene calls are TRBV7-2 and TRBJ2-3, with D maybe TRBD1 (6 bases). The CDR3 loop spans 14 amino acids. Germline CDR1 is SGHTA and CDR2 is FQGNSA. V lost 4 bases, J lost 1 base, and 9 bases lay in between. In DNA form, the CDR3 reads TGTGCCAGCAGCTCCGGACAGCGCACAGATACGCAGTATTTT. Translating it yields CASSSGQRTDTQYF.

The count of this clone is one. The V and J genes are TRBV7-2 and TRBJ1-1; D is perhaps TRBD1 (6 bases). V was clipped by 4 bases and J by 5 bases, with 17 bases between them. Germline V CDR1 and CDR2: SGHTA, FQGNSA. The CDR3 has 15 residues. This chain's CDR3 is CASSSTARGRTEAFF. DNA of the CDR3: TGTGCCAGCAGCTCGACAGCCAGGGGACGGACTGAAGCTTTCTTT.

The rearrangement uses TRBV18 and TRBJ2-5, with 9 bases aligning to TRBD2. Germline CDR1 is KGHSH and CDR2 is LQKENI. The trim removed 0 bases at V and 4 bases at J, leaving 6 bases unmatched. The CDR3 contains 16 residues. CDR3 sequence (DNA): TGTGCCAGCTCACCACCGGCGGGGGGGCCGGGAGAGACCCAGTACTTC. Protein: CASSPPAGGPGETQYF.

This clone occurred a few times. J is TRBJ2-2 and V is TRBV3-1 (or the pseudogene TRBV3-2), with no clear D. With 5 bases removed from V and 7 bases from J, the gap between germline ends came to 8 bases. The germline CDR1 and CDR2 sequences are LGHDT and YNNKEL (reference sequence). The CDR3 extends over 12 amino acids. This chain's CDR3 is CASSLAGGELFF. CDR3 nucleotides: TGTGCCAGCAGCTTAGCTGGCGGGGAGCTGTTTTTT.

The chain links TRBV28 to TRBJ2-2, with 11 nucleotides matching TRBD1. Germline-derived CDR1 and CDR2 are MDHEN and SYDVKM. V shed 6 bases, J shed 5 bases, and the junction held 5 bases outside the gene matches. CDR3 size: 15 residues. Here the CDR3 reads CASRNGQGATGELFF. DNA for the CDR3: TGTGCCAGCAGAAACGGACAGGGGGCTACCGGGGAGCTGTTTTTT.

The chain carries TRBV11-2 and TRBJ1-1; D unresolved. CDR1 is SGHAT and CDR2 is FQNNGV in the germline V gene. There are 14 residues in the CDR3. V was pared by 1 base and J by 2 bases, with 8 bases between. The CDR3 nucleotides are TGTGCCAGCAGCTTAGGCTCGAGAAACACTGAAGCTTTCTTT. The encoded protein is CASSLGSRNTEAFF.

The V and J genes are TRBV18 and TRBJ1-2; D might be TRBD1 (6 bases). There are 14 residues in the CDR3. V lost 2 bases, J lost 4 bases, and 11 bases lay in between. The germline gives CDR1 KGHSH, CDR2 LQKENI. The CDR3 sequence: CASSPRTEGYGYTF. The CDR3 DNA follows: TGTGCCAGCTCACCAAGGACAGAGGGCTATGGCTACACCTTC. Based on the CDR3 plus reference TRBV18 and TRBJ1-2, the full variable domain is NAGVMQNPRHLVRRRGQEARLRCSPMKGHSHVYWYRQLPEEGLKFMVYLQKENIIDESGMPKERFSAEFPKEGPSILRIQQVVRGDSAAYFCASSPRTEGYGYTFGSGTRLTVV.

About this clone itself: The same CDR3 arises from other DNA sequences in this sample as well. The chain is built from TRBV3-1 (or the pseudogene TRBV3-2) and TRBJ2-5; perhaps TRBD1 as D (6 bases). V was pared by 1 base and J by 5 bases, with 8 bases between. The CDR3 is 13 residues long. Germline CDR1 reads LGHDT; CDR2 reads YNNKEL (reference sequence). The CDR3 sequence: CASSQVRGETQYF. Written as DNA, the CDR3 is TGTGCCAGCAGCCAAGTAAGGGGGGAGACCCAGTACTTC.

The chain is built from TRBV10-1 and TRBJ2-1, with 7 nucleotides matching TRBD1. The CDR3 has 16 residues. V lost 4 bases to trimming and J lost 3 bases; unmatched junction nucleotides: 9. Germline values: CDR1 WNHNN, CDR2 SYGVQD (reference sequence). CDR3 sequence (DNA): TGCGCCAGCAGTGGCCGACAGGGAAAGGGCTACAATGAGCAGTTCTTC. It encodes CASSGRQGKGYNEQFF.

CDR3 in amino acids: CASSELLGSTEQYF. The CDR3 DNA follows: TGTGCCAGCAGTGAATTGCTAGGGAGTACCGAGCAGTACTTC. The rearrangement uses TRBV25-1 and TRBJ2-7; perhaps TRBD2 as D (5 bases). Germline values: CDR1 MGHDK, CDR2 SYGVNS. Trimming took off 1 base at V and 6 bases at J, with 13 bases between the two ends. The length of the CDR3 is 14 residues.